The source of this T cell receptor (beta chain) is a study of shared clonotypes between healthy human individuals. Concerning this clone itself: Antigen unknown.

Study conclusions and caveats: The small donor group covered limited genetic and exposure diversity.

CDR3 size: 12 residues. V lost 10 bases and J 8 bases, leaving 14 bases between the germline ends. Per the germline V gene, CDR1 is MNHEY and CDR2 is SVGAGI. Healthy adults negative for HIV, lacking recent acute infections or vaccinations, served as donors. Some clones are missing from TCRdb's copy, which holds only in-frame ones; the method was immunoSEQ multiplex PCR. There are about 1 million clones in the sample; roughly 75% occur only once, and around 1.4% lies in the top ten. This receptor was obtained from a man between 18 and 35 years old in good health. The sequenced sample was memory CD4+ T cells sorted from blood. Subset here: CD45RA-negative fraction. V usage is TRBV6-5 and J usage is TRBJ1-4; no firm D call. The CDR3 nucleotides are TGTGCCACCCAGCTGGCCGGGGAAAAACTGTTTTTT. Protein product: CATQLAGEKLFF.